Reported below is one T cell receptor (beta chain). Its antigen is not known. The data stem from a study of cytomegalovirus exposure and HLA in healthy donors. A multiplex PCR was run with 60 Vbeta primers and 13 Jbeta primers. Authors' processing steps: It was a later analysis that counted 83 million or so unique TCR beta chains, of which about 10 million were shared. Assay used: immunoSEQ multiplex PCR; TCRdb lists only in-frame clones, some missing. V and J calls plus clone size are reproduced from that table; the DNA served to infer D and trimming. The table shows around 150,000 clones, with around 78% occurring only once. The CDR3 spans 14 residues. V lost 6 bases, J lost 9 bases, and 15 bases lay in between. Per germline, CDR1 MNHEY and CDR2 SVGAGI. Findings and limits, study-wide: A later analysis linked a missense DCLRE1C variant to TCR beta V- and J-gene trimming. Most of the TCR beta V segments (in an earlier analysis) were productive either about 87% or about 30% of the time.

The sequence was collected from a man aged 35-49 years in good health and CMV-seronegative. The J gene is TRBJ1-6, the V gene TRBV6-5; D uncertain. Sequenced: PBMCs. The CDR3 DNA sequence: TGTGCCAGCAGGGAGACCCAAGTGGGTTCACCCCTCCACTTT. Its protein is CASRETQVGSPLHF.